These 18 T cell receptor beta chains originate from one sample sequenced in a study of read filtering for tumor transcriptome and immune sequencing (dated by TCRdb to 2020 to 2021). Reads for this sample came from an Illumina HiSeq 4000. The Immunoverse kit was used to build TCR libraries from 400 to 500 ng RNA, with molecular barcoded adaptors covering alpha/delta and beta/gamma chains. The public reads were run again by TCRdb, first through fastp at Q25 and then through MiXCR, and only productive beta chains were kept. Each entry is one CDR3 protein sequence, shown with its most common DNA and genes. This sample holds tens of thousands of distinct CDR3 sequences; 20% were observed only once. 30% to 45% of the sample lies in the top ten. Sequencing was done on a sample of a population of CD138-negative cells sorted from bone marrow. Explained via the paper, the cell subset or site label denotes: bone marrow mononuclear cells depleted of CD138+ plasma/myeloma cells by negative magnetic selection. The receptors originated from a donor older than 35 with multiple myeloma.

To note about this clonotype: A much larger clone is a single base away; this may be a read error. The CDR3 region is CASSPPDRNGNEQFF. CDR3 nucleotides: TGTGCCAGCAGCCCGCCTGACAGGAACGGCAATGAGCAGTTCTTC. The chain has TRBV9 and TRBJ2-1; weak D call: TRBD1 (6 bases). Trimming cost V 4 bases and J 6 bases, with 17 bases left between them. Germline assignment: CDR1 SGDLS and CDR2 YYNGEE. The CDR3 runs to 15 residues.

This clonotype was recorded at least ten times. Written as DNA, the CDR3 is TGTGCCAGCAGTGATTACGGGACCGGGAACACTGAAGCTTTCTTT. This gives the protein CASSDYGTGNTEAFF. The chain carries TRBV12-3 or TRBV12-4 and TRBJ1-1, with D possibly matching TRBD1 (5 bases). This CDR3 contains 15 residues. V lost 5 bases and J 1 base, leaving 14 bases between the germline ends.

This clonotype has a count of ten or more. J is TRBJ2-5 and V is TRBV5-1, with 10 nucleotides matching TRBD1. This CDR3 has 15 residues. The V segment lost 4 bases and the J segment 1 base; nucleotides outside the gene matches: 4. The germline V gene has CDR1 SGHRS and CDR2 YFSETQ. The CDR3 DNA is TGCGCCAGCAGCGGCGGGGACAGGGGCCAAGAGACCCAGTACTTC. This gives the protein CASSGGDRGQETQYF.

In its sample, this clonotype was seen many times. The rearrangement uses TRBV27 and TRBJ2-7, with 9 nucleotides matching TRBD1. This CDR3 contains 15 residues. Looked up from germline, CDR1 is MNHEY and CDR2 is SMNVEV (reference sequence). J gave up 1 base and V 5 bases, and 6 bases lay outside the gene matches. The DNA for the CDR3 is TGTGCCAGCAGTCTTACCGGGACAGGGTCCTACGAGCAGTACTTC. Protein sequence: CASSLTGTGSYEQYF.

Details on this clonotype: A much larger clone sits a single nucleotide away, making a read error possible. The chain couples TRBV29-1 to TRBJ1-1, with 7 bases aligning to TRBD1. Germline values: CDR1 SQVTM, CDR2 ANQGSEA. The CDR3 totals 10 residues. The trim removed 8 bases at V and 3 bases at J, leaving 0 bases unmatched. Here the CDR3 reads CSTGDTEAFF. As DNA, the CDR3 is TGCAGCACAGGGGACACTGAAGCTTTCTTT.

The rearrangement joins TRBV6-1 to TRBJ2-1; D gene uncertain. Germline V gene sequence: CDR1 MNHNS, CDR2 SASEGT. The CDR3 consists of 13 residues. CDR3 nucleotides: TGTCCCGGCAGCGAAGCAGAAGTCAATGAGCAGTTCTTC. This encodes CPGSEAEVNEQFF.

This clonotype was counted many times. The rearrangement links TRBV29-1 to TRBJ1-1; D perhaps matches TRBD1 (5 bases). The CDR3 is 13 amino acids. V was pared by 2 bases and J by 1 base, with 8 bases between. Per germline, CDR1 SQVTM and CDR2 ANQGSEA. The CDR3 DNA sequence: TGCAGCGTTGAAAAGGGGACGAACACTGAAGCTTTCTTT. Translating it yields CSVEKGTNTEAFF. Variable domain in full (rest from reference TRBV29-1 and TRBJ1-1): SAVISQKPSRDICQRGTSLTIQCQVDSQVTMMFWYRQQPGQSLTLIATANQGSEATYESGFVIDKFPISRPNLTFSTLTVSNMSPEDSSIYLCSVEKGTNTEAFFGQGTRLTVV.

In DNA form, the CDR3 reads TGCAGCGTGGCAGGGGGATCCGGCGAGCAGTACTTC. It codes for CSVAGGSGEQYF. The chain joins TRBV29-1 to TRBJ2-7, with 7 bases identical to TRBD1. The CDR3 is 12 residues long. Unmatched junction bases numbered 8, after V lost 6 bases and J lost 6 bases. Germline V gene lookup returns CDR1 SQVTM and CDR2 ANQGSEA.

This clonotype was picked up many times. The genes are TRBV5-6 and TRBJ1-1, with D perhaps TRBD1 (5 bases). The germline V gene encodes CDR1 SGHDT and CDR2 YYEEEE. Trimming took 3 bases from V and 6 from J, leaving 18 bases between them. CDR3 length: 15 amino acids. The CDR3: CASSSMSRGGAEAFF. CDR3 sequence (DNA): TGTGCCAGCAGCTCAATGTCTCGTGGGGGGGCTGAAGCTTTCTTT. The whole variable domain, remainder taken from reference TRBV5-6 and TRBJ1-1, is DAGVTQSPTHLIKTRGQQVTLRCSPKSGHDTVSWYQQALGQGPQFIFQYYEEEERQRGNFPDRFSGHQFPNYSSELNVNALLLGDSALYLCASSSMSRGGAEAFFGQGTRLTVV.

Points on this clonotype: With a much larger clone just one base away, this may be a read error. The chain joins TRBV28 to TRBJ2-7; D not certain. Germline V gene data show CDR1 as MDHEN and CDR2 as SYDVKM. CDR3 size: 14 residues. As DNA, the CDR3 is TGTGCCAGCAGATCTGCAGGAATCTCCTACGGGCAGTACTTC. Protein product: CASRSAGISYGQYF.

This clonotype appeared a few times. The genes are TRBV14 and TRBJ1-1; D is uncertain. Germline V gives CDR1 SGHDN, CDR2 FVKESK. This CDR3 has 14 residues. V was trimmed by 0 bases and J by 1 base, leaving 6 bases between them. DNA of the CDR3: TGTGCCAGCAGCCAAGATACAGAGAACACTGAAGCTTTCTTT. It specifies CASSQDTENTEAFF.

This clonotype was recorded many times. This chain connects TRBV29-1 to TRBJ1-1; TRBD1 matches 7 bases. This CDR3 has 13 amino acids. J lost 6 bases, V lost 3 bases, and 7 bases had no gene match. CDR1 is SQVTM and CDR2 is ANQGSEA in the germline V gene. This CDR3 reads CSVDKGAYAEAFF. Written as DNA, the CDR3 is TGCAGCGTTGATAAGGGGGCGTACGCTGAAGCTTTCTTT.

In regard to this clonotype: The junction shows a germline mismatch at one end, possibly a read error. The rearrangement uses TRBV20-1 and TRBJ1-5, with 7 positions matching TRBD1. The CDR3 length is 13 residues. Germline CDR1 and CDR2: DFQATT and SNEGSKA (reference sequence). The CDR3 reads CGAGQKSNQPQHF. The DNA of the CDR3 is TGCGGTGCGGGACAGAAGAGCAATCAGCCCCAGCATTTT.

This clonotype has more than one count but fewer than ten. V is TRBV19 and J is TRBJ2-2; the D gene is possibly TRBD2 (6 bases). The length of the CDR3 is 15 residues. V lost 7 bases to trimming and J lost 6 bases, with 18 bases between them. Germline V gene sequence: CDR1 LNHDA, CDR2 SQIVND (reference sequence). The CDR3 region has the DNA TGTGCCAGTACCTACGGGGGAAGCCGCCCCGGGGAGCTGTTTTTT. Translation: CASTYGGSRPGELFF.

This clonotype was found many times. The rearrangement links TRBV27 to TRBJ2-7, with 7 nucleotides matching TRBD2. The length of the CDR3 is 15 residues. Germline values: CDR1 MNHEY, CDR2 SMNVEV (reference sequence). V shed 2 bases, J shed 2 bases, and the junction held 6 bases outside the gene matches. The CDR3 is CASSLRGGRPYEQYF. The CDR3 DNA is TGTGCCAGCAGTTTAAGGGGCGGGAGACCCTACGAGCAGTACTTC.

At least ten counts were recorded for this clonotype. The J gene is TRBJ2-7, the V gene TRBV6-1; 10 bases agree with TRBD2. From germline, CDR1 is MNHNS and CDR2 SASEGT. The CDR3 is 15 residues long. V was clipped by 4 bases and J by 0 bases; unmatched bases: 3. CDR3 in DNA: TGTGCCAGCAGTGCCGGACTAGCGGTCTCCTACGAGCAGTACTTC. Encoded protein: CASSAGLAVSYEQYF.

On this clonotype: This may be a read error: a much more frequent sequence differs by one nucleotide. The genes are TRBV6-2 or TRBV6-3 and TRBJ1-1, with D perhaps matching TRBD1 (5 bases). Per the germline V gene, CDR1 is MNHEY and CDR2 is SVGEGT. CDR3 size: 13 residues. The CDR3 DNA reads TGTGCCGGCAGCCCAGGGATGAACACTGAAGCTTTCTTT. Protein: CAGSPGMNTEAFF.

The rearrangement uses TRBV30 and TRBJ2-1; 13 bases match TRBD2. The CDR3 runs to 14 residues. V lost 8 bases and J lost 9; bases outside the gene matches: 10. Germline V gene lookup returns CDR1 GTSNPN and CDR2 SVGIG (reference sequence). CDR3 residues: CAGTGLAGVGEQFF. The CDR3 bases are TGTGCCGGGACCGGACTAGCGGGAGTGGGTGAGCAGTTCTTC. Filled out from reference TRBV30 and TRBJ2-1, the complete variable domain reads SQTIHQWPATLVQPVGSPLSLECTVEGTSNPNLYWYRQAAGRGLQLLFYSVGIGQISSEVPQNLSASRPQDRQFILSSKKLLLSDSGFYLCAGTGLAGVGEQFFGPGTRLTVL.